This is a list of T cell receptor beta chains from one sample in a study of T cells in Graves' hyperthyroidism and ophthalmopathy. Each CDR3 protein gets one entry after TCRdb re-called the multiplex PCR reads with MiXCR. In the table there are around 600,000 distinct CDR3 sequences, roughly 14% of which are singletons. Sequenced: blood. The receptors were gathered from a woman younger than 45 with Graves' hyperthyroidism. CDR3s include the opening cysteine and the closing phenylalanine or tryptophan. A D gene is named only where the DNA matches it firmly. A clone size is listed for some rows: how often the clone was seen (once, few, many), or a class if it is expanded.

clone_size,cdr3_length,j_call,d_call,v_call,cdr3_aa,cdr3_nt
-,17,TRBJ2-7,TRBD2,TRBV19,CASSPRAAGGRSYEQYF,TGTGCCAGTAGTCCCCGTGCTGCAGGCGGGAGATCGTACGAGCAGTACTTC
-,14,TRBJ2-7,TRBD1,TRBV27,CASSFRDRVGEQYF,TGTGCCAGCAGTTTTCGGGACAGGGTTGGGGAGCAGTACTTC
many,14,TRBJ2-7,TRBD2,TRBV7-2,CASSPSGRADEQYF,TGTGCCAGCAGCCCGAGCGGGAGGGCGGACGAGCAGTACTTC
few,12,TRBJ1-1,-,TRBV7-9,CASSYRVAEAFF,TGTGCCAGCAGTTACAGGGTCGCTGAAGCTTTCTTT
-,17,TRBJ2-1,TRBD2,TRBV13,CASSLGPGGVLYNKQFF,TGTGCCAGCAGCTTAGGCCCCGGGGGGGTTCTCTACAATAAGCAGTTCTTC
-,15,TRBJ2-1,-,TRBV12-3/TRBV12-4,CASSSYGRSYNEQFF,TGTGCCAGCAGTTCCTACGGCCGGTCCTACAATGAGCAGTTCTTC
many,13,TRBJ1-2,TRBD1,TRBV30,CAWSGDSNYGYTF,TGTGCCTGGAGCGGGGACAGCAACTATGGCTACACCTTC
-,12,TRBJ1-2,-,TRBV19,CASSRPDYGYTF,TGTGCCAGTAGTCGGCCGGACTATGGCTACACCTTC
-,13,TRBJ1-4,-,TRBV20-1,CSARLGLNEKLFF,TGCAGCGCCAGGCTGGGGCTTAATGAAAAACTGTTTTTT
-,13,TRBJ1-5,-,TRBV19,CASSHDRSQPQHF,TGTGCCAGTAGTCATGACAGGTCGCAGCCCCAGCATTTT
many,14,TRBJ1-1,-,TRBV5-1,CASSPSTVNTEAFF,TGCGCCAGCAGCCCTTCGACGGTGAACACTGAAGCTTTCTTT
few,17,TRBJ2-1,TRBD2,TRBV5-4,CASSPRLAGGSYNEQFF,TGTGCCAGCAGCCCCCGGCTAGCGGGGGGCTCCTACAATGAGCAGTTCTTC
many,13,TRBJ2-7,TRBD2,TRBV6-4,CASSSLAGGEQYF,TGTGCCAGCAGCAGCCTGGCGGGAGGGGAGCAGTACTTC
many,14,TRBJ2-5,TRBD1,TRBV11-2,CASSITGGQETQYF,TGTGCCAGCAGCATAACAGGGGGCCAAGAGACCCAGTACTTC
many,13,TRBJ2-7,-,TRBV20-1,CSVHGSSSYEQYF,TGCAGTGTACACGGGTCGAGCTCCTACGAGCAGTACTTC
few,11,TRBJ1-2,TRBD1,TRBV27,CATRQGRGYTF,TGTGCCACACGACAGGGGCGCGGCTACACCTTC
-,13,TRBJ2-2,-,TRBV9,CASSVVETGELFF,TGTGCCAGCAGCGTAGTCGAGACCGGGGAGCTGTTTTTT
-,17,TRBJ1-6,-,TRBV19,CASSISVADDIGSPLHF,TGTGCCAGTAGTATATCGGTGGCAGACGATATTGGTTCACCCCTCCACTTT
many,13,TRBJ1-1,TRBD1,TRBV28,CAILRQGNTEAFF,TGTGCCATCTTGAGACAGGGGAACACTGAAGCTTTCTTT
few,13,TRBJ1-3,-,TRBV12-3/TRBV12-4,CASSWVPGNTIYF,TGTGCCAGCAGTTGGGTCCCTGGAAACACCATATATTTT
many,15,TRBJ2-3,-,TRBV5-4,CASSQPRTGTDTQYF,TGTGCCAGCAGCCAACCCCGGACAGGCACAGATACGCAGTATTTT
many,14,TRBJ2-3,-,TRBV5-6,CASSLVGSPDTQYF,TGTGCCAGCAGCTTGGTGGGGTCCCCAGATACGCAGTATTTT
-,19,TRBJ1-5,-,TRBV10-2,CASSESYKGRYVENQPQHF,TGCGCCAGCAGTGAGTCTTATAAGGGGCGGTACGTGGAGAATCAGCCCCAGCATTTT
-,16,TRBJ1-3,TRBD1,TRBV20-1,CSARDGGTASGNTIYF,TGCAGTGCTAGAGATGGCGGGACAGCCTCTGGAAACACCATATATTTT
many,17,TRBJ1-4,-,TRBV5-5,CASSLSFHSGTNEKLFF,TGTGCCAGCAGCTTGTCATTCCATTCCGGAACTAATGAAAAACTGTTTTTT
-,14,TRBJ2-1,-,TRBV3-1,CASSRRSSDGEQFF,TGTGCCAGCAGCCGAAGAAGCAGCGATGGTGAGCAGTTCTTC
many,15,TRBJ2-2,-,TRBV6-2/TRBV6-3,CASSYESAYSGELFF,TGTGCCAGCAGTTACGAGTCGGCATACTCCGGGGAGCTGTTTTTT
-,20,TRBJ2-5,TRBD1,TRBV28,CASSIPGQGRRQGIQETQYF,TGTGCCAGCAGCATCCCGGGACAGGGGAGGCGACAAGGGATCCAAGAGACCCAGTACTTC
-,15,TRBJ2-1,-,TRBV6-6,CASSYSTLGGNEQFF,TGTGCCAGCAGTTACTCAACACTAGGAGGGAATGAGCAGTTCTTC
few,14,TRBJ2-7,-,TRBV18,CASSLTVGVYEQYF,TGTGCCAGCTCACTAACAGTTGGGGTCTACGAGCAGTACTTC